The source of this T cell receptor (beta chain) is a study of long-term antiretroviral therapy in people with HIV (dated by TCRdb to 2021 to 2024). In terms of the full investigation: Collection of the earliest samples took place about a decade ahead of the 2015 WHO recommendation for immediate ART, at a time when ART was typically delayed until CD4 counts fell. A retrospective serial study tested whether ART initiation and durable HIV suppression were associated with changes in peripheral blood TRB repertoire composition and diversity. The cohort contributed 150 to 200 cryopreserved PBMC samples from around 30 adults with confirmed HIV infection, collected serially over a mean of around six years (range 1-12). Of the 30 participants with HIV, 10 to 11 were female. No cross-contamination during QIAcube processing turned up in test extractions that ran a monoclonal T-cell line alongside 30 to 35 polyclonal samples. Here is what the overall study found, with its caveats: Because pre-ART samples had limited cell numbers, profiling was done on unsorted PBMC rather than on sorted CD4+ and CD8+ T cells. The samples span the years 2004 to 2017, and the ART regimens used may be less effective than current regimens. Narrower CDR3 length ranges were observed in HIV repertoires than in controls, and an antigen-experienced repertoire with only a slight naive shift after ART was suggested by the network structure. The repertoire was dominated across all time points by expanded TRB clones identified before ART initiation, although this dominance was seen to fluctuate and to decrease in many PLHIV after ART. Inferences about post-ART repertoire changes are limited because no data were available on ART adherence, viral resistance or therapy changes. A significant increase in TRB diversity was found to be associated with ART initiation, although TRB diversity was observed to remain significantly below that of transplant donor controls even after long-term ART. Because PBMC availability was limited, only the TCR beta chain was sequenced, with no alpha chain pairing.

The V and J ends are trimmed by 5 bases and 4 bases, leaving 15 bases between them. CDR1 and CDR2 (SGHAT, FQNNGV) derive from the germline V gene. From the cysteine through the phenylalanine, the CDR3 covers 16 amino acids. Just CDR3 DNA is preserved here, 48 bases in frame from base 1. Inclusion was restricted to participants for whom at least one PBMC sample before ART initiation and at least two post-ART samples were available. All participants with HIV were treated in the United States of America. Before DNA extraction, cryopreserved samples of roughly 1-10 million PBMC were thawed and washed. At the time of the earliest PBMC sample, participants with HIV were aged between about 23 and 54 years. PBMC samples from each participant spanned 1-4 timepoints before ART initiation and 2-8 timepoints after ART initiation, with a median of 7 samples. Serial HIV viral load, CD4+ T-cell count, ART history and demographic data were obtained for every participant. A Qiagen kit on a QIAcube was used to extract genomic DNA from unsorted PBMC, with samples processed in batches of 12.

Of note for this clone: What antigen it recognizes has not been identified. The input lacks base qualities; no much larger clone sits a single base away.

The immunoSEQ hsTCRB v3.0 assay was used at survey level resolution for TRB variable region sequencing. TRB sequencing targeted a depth of about 35,000-50,000 T-cell genomes per sample. An Illumina MiSeq with a v3 150-cycle kit was used to sequence the pooled TRB libraries. As for the authors' bioinformatics: Analysis of repertoires was carried out in R inside a reproducible Nextflow workflow spanning QC, data transformation and analysis. LymphoSeq2, an R package for exploring AIRR-Seq data, was used to implement the custom analyses. After excluding a few samples that yielded fewer than 5000 total TRB sequences, roughly 190 HIV repertoires remained for analysis. Among the 180 to 200 HIV repertoires that were kept, under 60 were collected before ART initiation and 120 to 140 were collected after ART initiation. Repertoires were downsampled to 5000 TRB nucleotide sequences, with summary statistics averaged over 100 downsampling iterations. Only TRB sequences with CDR3 regions of at least seven amino acids were retained for analysis. Two measures captured diversity: a Shannon entropy-derived clonality score and the Gini coefficient. In repertoire networks, the top 5000 CDR3 amino acid sequences were linked whenever an edit distance of one separated two sequences. GLIPH2 predicted antigen specificity groups and MHC restriction for TRB CDR3 amino acid sequences. CDR3 amino acid sequences were matched against VDJdb and McPAS-TCR to flag known CMV, EBV, HIV or tissue antigen associations. Pre-ART, post-ART and control groups were compared with Wilcoxon signed-rank tests and Holm-Bonferroni correction. TCRdb limited this immuneACCESS table to in-frame rearrangements with V and J called. A share of clones is missing; checked studies link under half to unresolved V genes, and the rest is unexplained. Clone size and V and J calls were adopted from that table, with D and trimming inferred from the DNA. The sample records approximately 30,000 clones, 80% to 85% of which are singletons. The ten largest clones capture roughly 9.8% of the sample.

The TCR originated in a young man with HIV. The chain employs TRBV11-2 and TRBJ1-6, and possibly TRBD1, on 5 matching bases. Sample: unsorted PBMCs, taken nearly 2.9 years after starting antiretroviral therapy. The DNA is as follows: TGTGCCAGCAGCCTGGAGGGGAACGGTTATAATTCACCCCTCCACTTT. Translation gives CASSLEGNGYNSPLHF.